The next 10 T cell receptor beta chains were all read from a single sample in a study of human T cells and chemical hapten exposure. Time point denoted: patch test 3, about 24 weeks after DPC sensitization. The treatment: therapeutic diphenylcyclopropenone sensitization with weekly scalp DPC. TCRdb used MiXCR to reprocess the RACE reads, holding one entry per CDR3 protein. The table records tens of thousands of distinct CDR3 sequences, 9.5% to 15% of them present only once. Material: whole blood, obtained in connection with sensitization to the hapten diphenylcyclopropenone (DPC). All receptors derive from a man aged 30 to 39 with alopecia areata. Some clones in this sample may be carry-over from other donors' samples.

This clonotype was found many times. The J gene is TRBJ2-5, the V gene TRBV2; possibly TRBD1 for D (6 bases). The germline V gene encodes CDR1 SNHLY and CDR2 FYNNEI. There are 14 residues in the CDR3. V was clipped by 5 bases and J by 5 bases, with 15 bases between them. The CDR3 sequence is CASSKQGIDETQYF. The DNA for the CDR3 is TGTGCCAGCAGTAAACAGGGAATTGACGAGACCCAGTACTTC.

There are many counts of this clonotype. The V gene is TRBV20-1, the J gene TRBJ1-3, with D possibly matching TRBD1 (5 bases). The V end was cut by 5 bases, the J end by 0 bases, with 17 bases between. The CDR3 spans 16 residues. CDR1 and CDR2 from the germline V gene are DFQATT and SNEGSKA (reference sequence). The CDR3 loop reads CSASRDGELSGNTIYF. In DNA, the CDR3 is TGCAGTGCTTCCCGGGACGGTGAACTCTCTGGAAACACCATATATTTT.

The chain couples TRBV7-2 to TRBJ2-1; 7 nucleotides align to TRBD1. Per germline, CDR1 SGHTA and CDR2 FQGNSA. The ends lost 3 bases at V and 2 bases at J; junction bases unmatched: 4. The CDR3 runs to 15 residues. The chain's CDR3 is CASSFIGGAYNEQFF. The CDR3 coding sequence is TGTGCCAGCAGCTTCATAGGGGGCGCCTACAATGAGCAGTTCTTC. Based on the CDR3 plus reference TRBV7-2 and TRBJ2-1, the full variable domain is GAGVSQSPSNKVTEKGKDVELRCDPISGHTALYWYRQSLGQGLEFLIYFQGNSAPDKSGLPSDRFSAERTGGSVSTLTIQRTQQEDSAVYLCASSFIGGAYNEQFFGPGTRLTVL.

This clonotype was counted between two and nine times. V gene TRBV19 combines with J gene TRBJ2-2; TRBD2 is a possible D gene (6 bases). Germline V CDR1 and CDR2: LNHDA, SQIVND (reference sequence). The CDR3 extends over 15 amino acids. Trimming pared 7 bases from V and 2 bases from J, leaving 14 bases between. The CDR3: CASTWDGLNTGELFF. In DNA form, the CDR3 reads TGTGCCAGTACTTGGGACGGACTAAACACCGGGGAGCTGTTTTTT. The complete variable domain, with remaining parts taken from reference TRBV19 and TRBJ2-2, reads DGGITQSPKYLFRKEGQNVTLSCEQNLNHDAMYWYRQDPGQGLRLIYYSQIVNDFQKGDIAEGYSVSREKKESFPLTVTSAQKNPTAFYLCASTWDGLNTGELFFGEGSRLTVL.

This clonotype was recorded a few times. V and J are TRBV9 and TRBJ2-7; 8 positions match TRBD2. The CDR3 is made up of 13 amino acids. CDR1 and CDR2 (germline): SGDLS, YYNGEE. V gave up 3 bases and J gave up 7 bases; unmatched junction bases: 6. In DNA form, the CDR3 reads TGTGCCAGCAGCGCGTATAGCGGGGTTGAGCAGTACTTC. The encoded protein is CASSAYSGVEQYF.

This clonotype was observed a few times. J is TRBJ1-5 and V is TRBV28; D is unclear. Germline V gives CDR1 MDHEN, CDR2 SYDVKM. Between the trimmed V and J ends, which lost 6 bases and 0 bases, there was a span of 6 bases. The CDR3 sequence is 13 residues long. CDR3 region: CASRGYSNQPQHF. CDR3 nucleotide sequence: TGTGCCAGCAGGGGATATAGCAATCAGCCCCAGCATTTT.

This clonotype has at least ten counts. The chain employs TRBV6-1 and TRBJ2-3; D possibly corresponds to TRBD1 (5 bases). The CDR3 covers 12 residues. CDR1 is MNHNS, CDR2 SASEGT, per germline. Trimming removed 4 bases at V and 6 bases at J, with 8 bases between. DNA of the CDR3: TGTGCCAGCAGTGTCCAGGGTGATACGCAGTATTTT. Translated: CASSVQGDTQYF.

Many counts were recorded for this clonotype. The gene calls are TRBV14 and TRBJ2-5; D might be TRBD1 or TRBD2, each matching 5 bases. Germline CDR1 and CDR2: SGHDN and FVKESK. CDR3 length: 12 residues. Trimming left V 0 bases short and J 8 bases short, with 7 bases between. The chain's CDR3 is CASSQERGTQYF. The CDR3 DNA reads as TGTGCCAGCAGCCAAGAGAGGGGTACCCAGTACTTC.

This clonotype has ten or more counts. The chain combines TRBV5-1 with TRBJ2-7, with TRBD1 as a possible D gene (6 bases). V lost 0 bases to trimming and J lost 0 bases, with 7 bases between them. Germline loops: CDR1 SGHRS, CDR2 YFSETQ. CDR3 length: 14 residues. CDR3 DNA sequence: TGCGCCAGCAGCTTGGGCAGGGGCTCCTACGAGCAGTACTTC. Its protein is CASSLGRGSYEQYF.

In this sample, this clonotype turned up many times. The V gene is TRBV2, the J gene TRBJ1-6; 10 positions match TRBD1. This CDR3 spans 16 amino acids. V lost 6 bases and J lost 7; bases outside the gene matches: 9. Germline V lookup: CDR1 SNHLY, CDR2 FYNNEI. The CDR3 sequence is CASRTSRDRGNSPLHF. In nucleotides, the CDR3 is TGTGCCAGCAGAACGTCCCGGGACAGGGGAAATTCACCCCTCCACTTT.